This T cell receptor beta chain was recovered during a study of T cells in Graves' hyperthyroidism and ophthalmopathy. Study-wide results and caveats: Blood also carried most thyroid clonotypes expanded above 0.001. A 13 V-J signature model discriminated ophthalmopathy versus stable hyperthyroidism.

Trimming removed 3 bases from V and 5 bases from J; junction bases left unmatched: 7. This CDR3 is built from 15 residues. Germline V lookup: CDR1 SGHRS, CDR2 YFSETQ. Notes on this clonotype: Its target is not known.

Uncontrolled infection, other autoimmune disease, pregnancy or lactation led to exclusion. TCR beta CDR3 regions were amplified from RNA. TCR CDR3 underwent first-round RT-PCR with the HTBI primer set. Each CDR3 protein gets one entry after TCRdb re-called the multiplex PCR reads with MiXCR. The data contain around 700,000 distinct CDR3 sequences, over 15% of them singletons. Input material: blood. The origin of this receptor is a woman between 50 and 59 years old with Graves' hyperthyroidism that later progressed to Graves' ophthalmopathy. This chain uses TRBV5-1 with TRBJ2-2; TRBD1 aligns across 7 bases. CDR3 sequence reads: CASSSGQGETGELFF. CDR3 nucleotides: TGCGCCAGCAGCTCGGGGCAGGGGGAAACCGGGGAGCTGTTTTTT.